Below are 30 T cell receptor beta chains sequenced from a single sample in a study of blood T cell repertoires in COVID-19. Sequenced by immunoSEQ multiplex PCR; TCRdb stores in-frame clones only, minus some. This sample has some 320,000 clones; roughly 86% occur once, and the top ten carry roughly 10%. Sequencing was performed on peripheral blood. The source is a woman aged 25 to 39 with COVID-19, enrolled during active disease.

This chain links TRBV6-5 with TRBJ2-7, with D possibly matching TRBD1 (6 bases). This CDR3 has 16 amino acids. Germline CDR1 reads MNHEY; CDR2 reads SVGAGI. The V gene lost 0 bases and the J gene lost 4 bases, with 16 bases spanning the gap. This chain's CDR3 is CASSYSQGQGPYEQYF. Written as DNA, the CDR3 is TGTGCCAGCAGTTACTCCCAGGGGCAGGGGCCATACGAGCAGTACTTC.

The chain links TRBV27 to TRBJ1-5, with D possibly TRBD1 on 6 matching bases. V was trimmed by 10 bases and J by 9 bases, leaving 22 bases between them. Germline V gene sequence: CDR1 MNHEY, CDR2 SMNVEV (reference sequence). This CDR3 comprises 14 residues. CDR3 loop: CATQRVGQWGPQHF. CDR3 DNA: TGTGCCACCCAGAGGGTAGGACAGTGGGGGCCCCAGCATTTT.

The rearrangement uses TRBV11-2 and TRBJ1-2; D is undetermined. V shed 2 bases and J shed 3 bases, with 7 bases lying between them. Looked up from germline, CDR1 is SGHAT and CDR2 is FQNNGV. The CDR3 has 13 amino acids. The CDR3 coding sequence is TGTGCCAGCAGCTTAATCGGTGACTATGGCTACACCTTC. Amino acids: CASSLIGDYGYTF.

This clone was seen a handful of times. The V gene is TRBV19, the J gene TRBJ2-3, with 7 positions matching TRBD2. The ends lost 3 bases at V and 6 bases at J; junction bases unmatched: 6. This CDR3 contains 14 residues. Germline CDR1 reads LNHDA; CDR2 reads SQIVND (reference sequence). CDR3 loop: CASSMLLARDTQYF. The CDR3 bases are TGTGCCAGTAGTATGCTACTAGCGCGCGATACGCAGTATTTT.

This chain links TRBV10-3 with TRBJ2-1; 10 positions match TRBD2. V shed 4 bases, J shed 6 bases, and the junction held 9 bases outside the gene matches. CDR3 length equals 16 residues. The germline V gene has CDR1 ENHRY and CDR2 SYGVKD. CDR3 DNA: TGTGCCATCAGTGGGGGGGTGGCTAGCGGGAGCAATGAGCAGTTCTTC. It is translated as CAISGGVASGSNEQFF.

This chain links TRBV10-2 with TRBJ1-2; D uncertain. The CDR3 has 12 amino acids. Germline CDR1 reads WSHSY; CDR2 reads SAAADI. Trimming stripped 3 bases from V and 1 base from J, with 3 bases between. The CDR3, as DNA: TGCGCCAGCAGTGACGGTAACTATGGCTACACCTTC. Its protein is CASSDGNYGYTF.

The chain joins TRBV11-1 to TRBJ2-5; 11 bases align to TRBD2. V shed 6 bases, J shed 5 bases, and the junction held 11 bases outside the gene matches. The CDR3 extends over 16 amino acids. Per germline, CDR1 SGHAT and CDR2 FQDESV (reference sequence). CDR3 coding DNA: TGTGCCAGCAGATTTAGCGGGGGGGCCAGCGGGGAGACCCAGTACTTC. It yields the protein CASRFSGGASGETQYF.

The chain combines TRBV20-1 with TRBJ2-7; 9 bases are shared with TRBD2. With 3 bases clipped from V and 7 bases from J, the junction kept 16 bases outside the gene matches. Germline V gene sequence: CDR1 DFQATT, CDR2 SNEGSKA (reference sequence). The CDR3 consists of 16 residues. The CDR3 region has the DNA TGCAGTGCTAGTCTGACCCGGACTAGCGTTGACGGTGAGCAGTACTTC. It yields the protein CSASLTRTSVDGEQYF.

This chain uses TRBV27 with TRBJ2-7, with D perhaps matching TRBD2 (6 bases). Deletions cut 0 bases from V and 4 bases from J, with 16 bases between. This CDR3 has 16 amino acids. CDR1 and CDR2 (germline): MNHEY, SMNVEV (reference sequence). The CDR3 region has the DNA TGTGCCAGCAGTTTATCGGTGACTAGTGCTGTTTACGAGCAGTACTTC. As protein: CASSLSVTSAVYEQYF.

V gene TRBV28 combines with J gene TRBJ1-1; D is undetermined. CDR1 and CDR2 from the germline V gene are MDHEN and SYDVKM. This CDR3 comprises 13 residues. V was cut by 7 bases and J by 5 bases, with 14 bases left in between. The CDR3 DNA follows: TGTGCCAGCAACCCTGGGCGGGAGACTGAAGCTTTCTTT. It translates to CASNPGRETEAFF. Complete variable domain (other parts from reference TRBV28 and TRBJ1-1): DVKVTQSSRYLVKRTGEKVFLECVQDMDHENMFWYRQDPGLGLRLIYFSYDVKMKEKGDIPEGYSVSREKKERFSLILESASTNQTSMYLCASNPGRETEAFFGQGTRLTVV.

CDR3 sequence reads: CASSIDLRNQPQHF. CDR3 DNA sequence: TGTGCCAGTAGTATAGATCTCCGCAATCAGCCCCAGCATTTT. V and J are TRBV19 and TRBJ1-5; D gene uncertain. The CDR3 is made up of 14 amino acids. Deletions cut 0 bases from V and 2 bases from J, with 5 bases between. Germline CDR1 is LNHDA and CDR2 is SQIVND (reference sequence).

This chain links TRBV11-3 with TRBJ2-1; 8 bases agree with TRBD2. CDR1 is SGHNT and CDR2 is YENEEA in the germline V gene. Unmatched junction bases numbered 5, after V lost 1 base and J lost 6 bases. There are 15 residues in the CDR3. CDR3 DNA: TGTGCCAGCAGCTTAGTCGGGGGGGCAACCAATGAGCAGTTCTTC. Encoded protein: CASSLVGGATNEQFF. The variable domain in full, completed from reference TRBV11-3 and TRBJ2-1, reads EAGVVQSPRYKIIEKKQPVAFWCNPISGHNTLYWYLQNLGQGPELLIRYENEEAVDDSQLPKDRFSAERLKGVDSTLKIQPAELGDSAVYLCASSLVGGATNEQFFGPGTRLTVL.

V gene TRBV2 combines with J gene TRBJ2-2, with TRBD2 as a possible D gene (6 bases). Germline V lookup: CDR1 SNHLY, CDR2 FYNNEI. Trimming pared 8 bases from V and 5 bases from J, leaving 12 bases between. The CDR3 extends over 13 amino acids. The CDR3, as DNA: TGTGCCAGCGGCGGGATTTTTACCGGGGAGCTGTTTTTT. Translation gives CASGGIFTGELFF.

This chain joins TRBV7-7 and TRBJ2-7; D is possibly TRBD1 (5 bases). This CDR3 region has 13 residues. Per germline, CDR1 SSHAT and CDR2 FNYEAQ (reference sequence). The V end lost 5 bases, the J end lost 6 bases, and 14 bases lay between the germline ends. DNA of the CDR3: TGTGCCAGCAGCCCCACCGCAGGGCTCGAGCAGTACTTC. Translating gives CASSPTAGLEQYF.

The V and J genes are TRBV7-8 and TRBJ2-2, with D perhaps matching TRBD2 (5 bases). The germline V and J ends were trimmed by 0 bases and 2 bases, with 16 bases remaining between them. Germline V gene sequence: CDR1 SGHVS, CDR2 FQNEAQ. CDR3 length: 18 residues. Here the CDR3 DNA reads TGTGCCAGCAGCTTAGCGAGAGGACTTAGCCAAAACACCGGGGAGCTGTTTTTT. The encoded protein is CASSLARGLSQNTGELFF.

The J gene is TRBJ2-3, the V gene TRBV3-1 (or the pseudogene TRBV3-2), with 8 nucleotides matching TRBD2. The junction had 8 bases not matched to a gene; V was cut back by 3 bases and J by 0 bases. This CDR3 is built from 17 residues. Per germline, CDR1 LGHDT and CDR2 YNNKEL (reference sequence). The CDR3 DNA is TGTGCCAGCAGCCACAGAAGGACTAGCCCTAGCACAGATACGCAGTATTTT. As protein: CASSHRRTSPSTDTQYF.

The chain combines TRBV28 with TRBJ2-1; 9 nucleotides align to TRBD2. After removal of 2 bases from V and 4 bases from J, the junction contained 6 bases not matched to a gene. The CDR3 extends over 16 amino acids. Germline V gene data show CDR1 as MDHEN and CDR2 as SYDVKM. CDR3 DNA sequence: TGTGCCAGCAGTTTACGAAGCGGGGGGTCATACAATGAGCAGTTCTTC. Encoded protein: CASSLRSGGSYNEQFF.

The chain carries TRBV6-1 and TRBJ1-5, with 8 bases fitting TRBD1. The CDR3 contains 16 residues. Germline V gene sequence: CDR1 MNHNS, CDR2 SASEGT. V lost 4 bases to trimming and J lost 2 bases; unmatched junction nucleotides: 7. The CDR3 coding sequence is TGTGCCAGCAGTGCCGACAGGGGAGGAGGCAATCAGCCCCAGCATTTT. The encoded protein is CASSADRGGGNQPQHF.

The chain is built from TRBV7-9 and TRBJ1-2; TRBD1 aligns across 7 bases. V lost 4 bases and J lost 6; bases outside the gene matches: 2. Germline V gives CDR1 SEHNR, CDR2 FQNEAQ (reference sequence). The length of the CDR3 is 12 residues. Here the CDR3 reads CASSSGTDGYTF. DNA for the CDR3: TGTGCCAGCAGCTCCGGGACAGATGGCTACACCTTC.

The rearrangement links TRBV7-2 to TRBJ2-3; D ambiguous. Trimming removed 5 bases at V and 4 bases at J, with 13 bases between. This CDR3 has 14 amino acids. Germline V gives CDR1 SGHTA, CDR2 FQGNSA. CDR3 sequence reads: CASSPNPTADTQYF. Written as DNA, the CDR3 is TGTGCCAGCAGCCCTAACCCCACGGCAGATACGCAGTATTTT.

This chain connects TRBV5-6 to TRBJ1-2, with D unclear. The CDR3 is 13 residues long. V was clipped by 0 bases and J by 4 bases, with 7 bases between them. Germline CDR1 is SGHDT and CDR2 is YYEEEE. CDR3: CASSLGDIYGYTF. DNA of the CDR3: TGTGCCAGCAGCTTGGGAGACATCTATGGCTACACCTTC.

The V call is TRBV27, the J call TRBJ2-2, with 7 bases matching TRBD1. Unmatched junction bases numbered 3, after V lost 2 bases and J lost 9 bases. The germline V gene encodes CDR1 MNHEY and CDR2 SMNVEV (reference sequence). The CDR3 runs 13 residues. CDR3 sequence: CASSLHRGRELFF. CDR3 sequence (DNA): TGTGCCAGCAGTTTACACAGGGGACGGGAGCTGTTTTTT.

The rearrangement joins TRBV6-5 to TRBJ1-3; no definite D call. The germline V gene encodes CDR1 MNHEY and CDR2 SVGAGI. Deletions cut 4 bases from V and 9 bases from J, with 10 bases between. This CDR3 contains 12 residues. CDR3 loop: CASSSSSSTIYF. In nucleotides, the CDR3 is TGTGCCAGCAGTTCCTCTTCCTCCACCATATATTTT.

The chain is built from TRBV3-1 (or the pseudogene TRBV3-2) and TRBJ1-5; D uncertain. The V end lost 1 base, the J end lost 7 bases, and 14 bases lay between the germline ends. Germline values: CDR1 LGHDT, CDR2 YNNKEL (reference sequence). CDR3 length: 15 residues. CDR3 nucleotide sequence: TGTGCCAGCAGCCAAGGCTACCAGGAGGAGCAGCCCCAGCATTTT. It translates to CASSQGYQEEQPQHF.

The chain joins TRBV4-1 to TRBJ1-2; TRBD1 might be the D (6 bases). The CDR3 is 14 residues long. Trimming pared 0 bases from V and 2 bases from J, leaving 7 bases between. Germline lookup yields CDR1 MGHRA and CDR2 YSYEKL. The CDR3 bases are TGCGCCAGCAGCCAAGAGACAGGAAACTATGGCTACACCTTC. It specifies CASSQETGNYGYTF.

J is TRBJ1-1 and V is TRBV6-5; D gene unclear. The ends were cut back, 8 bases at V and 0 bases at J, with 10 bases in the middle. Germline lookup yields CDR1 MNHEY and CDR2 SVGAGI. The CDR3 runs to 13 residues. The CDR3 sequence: CASADAVNTEAFF. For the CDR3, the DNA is TGTGCCAGCGCTGATGCAGTGAACACTGAAGCTTTCTTT.

The CDR3 nucleotides read TGTGCCAGCAGCAAGGGACAGGATGTGACTGAAGCTTTCTTT. Its translation is CASSKGQDVTEAFF. The V call is TRBV7-9, the J call TRBJ1-1, with TRBD1 matching over 8 bases. CDR3 length: 14 amino acids. Trimming took 5 bases from V and 5 from J; bases not matched to a gene: 7. Per the germline V gene, CDR1 is SEHNR and CDR2 is FQNEAQ (reference sequence). The variable domain in full, with the rest retrieved from reference TRBV7-9 and TRBJ1-1, is DTGVSQNPRHKITKRGQNVTFRCDPISEHNRLYWYRQTLGQGPEFLTYFQNEAQLEKSRLLSDRFSAERPKGSFSTLEIQRTEQGDSAMYLCASSKGQDVTEAFFGQGTRLTVV.

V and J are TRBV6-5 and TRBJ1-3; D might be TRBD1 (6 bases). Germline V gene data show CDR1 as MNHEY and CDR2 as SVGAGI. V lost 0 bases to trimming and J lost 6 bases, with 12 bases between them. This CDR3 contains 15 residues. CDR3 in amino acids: CASSYSNRAKNTIYF. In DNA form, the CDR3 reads TGTGCCAGCAGTTACTCGAACAGGGCAAAAAACACCATATATTTT.

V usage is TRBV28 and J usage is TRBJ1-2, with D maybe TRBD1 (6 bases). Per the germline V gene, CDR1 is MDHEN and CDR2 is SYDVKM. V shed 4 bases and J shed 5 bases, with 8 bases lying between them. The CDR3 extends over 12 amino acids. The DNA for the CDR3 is TGTGCCAGCAGTTGGGACAATTATGGCTACACCTTC. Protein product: CASSWDNYGYTF.

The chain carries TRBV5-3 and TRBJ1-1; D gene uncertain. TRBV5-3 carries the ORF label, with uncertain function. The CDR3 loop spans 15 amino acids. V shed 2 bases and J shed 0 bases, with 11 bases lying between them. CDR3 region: CARSFDDTLNTEAFF. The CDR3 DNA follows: TGTGCCAGAAGCTTTGACGACACTTTGAACACTGAAGCTTTCTTT.